Below, 2 T cell receptor beta chains from the same sample are listed, as sequenced in a study of blood T cell repertoires in COVID-19. Method: immunoSEQ multiplex PCR; TCRdb's copy keeps in-frame clones and lacks some. The sample records roughly 270,000 clones, 85% being singletons. What was sequenced was PBMCs or T cells enriched from blood (not recorded which). These receptor sequences come from a woman in her forties or fifties who had recovered from COVID-19.

V usage is TRBV11-2 and J usage is TRBJ1-1; 9 bases fit TRBD1. Germline loops: CDR1 SGHAT, CDR2 FQNNGV. CDR3 length: 17 amino acids. Trimming cost V 0 bases and J 2 bases; bases outside gene matches: 7. CDR3 coding DNA: TGTGCCAGCAGCTTAGATCTCATCACAGGGGGCAACACTGAAGCTTTCTTT. This codes for CASSLDLITGGNTEAFF. Based on the CDR3 plus reference TRBV11-2 and TRBJ1-1, the full variable domain is EAGVAQSPRYKIIEKRQSVAFWCNPISGHATLYWYQQILGQGPKLLIQFQNNGVVDDSQLPKDRFSAERLKGVDSTLKIQPAKLEDSAVYLCASSLDLITGGNTEAFFGQGTRLTVV.

This clone showed up just a few times. The V call is TRBV12-3 or TRBV12-4, the J call TRBJ2-1; 10 bases are shared with TRBD2. The CDR3 runs to 13 residues. J lost 15 bases, V lost 6 bases, and 11 bases had no gene match. In DNA, the CDR3 is TGTGCCAGCAGCCTTGGGCCTAGCGGGGGCAGGTTCTTC. This gives the protein CASSLGPSGGRFF.